A selection of T cell receptor beta chains follows, all from one sample in a study of blood T cell repertoires in COVID-19. Assay used: immunoSEQ multiplex PCR; TCRdb lists only in-frame clones, some missing. The table lists approximately 99,000 clones, roughly 78% of them singletons, with over 15% in the top ten. Specimen: peripheral blood. The origin of the receptors is a woman older than 75 with active or convalescent COVID-19. Both conserved end residues are part of each CDR3. D genes are given only for firm matches. Rows give clone size only sometimes, using once, few, many, or a class for an expanded clone.

CDR3 length	D gene	clone size	V gene	J gene	CDR3 protein	CDR3 DNA
15	.	few	TRBV5-4	TRBJ1-2	CASSMYSRTSYGYTF	TGTGCCAGCAGCATGTATTCGAGAACCTCCTATGGCTACACCTTC
15	TRBD1	.	TRBV7-3	TRBJ1-6	CASSLAGTEASPLHF	TGTGCCAGCAGCTTAGCCGGGACAGAGGCTTCACCCCTCCACTTT
13	.	.	TRBV5-1	TRBJ1-2	CASSPGAGHGYTF	TGTGCCAGCAGCCCCGGTGCAGGGCATGGCTACACCTTC
19	TRBD1	.	TRBV27	TRBJ2-3	CASSLFRRIGQGSTDTQYF	TGTGCCAGCAGTTTATTTCGCCGAATAGGACAGGGGAGCACAGATACGCAGTATTTT
15	.	.	TRBV21-1	TRBJ2-7	CASSTRTGAAYEQYF	TGTGCCAGCAGCACCCGGACAGGGGCGGCCTACGAGCAGTACTTC
13	.	.	TRBV5-6	TRBJ2-7	CASSLARGYEQYF	TGTGCCAGCAGCTTGGCCCGAGGCTACGAGCAGTACTTC
18	TRBD2	.	TRBV7-6	TRBJ2-3	CASSFARTSGSATDTQYF	TGTGCCAGCAGCTTTGCCAGGACTAGCGGGAGCGCCACAGATACGCAGTATTTT
15	.	.	TRBV6-6	TRBJ2-1	CASSYGLEVGNEQFF	TGTGCCAGCAGTTACGGCCTAGAGGTTGGCAATGAGCAGTTCTTC
16	.	.	TRBV1	TRBJ2-4	CTSSQVWHLAKNIQYF	TGCACCAGCAGCCAAGTTTGGCATCTAGCCAAAAACATTCAGTACTTC
15	TRBD1	few	TRBV13	TRBJ2-2	CASSDRGHNTGELFF	TGTGCCAGCAGTGACAGGGGACATAACACCGGGGAGCTGTTTTTT
15	TRBD2	.	TRBV5-1	TRBJ2-1	CASSLNSGGINEQFF	TGTGCCAGCAGCTTGAACAGCGGGGGGATCAATGAGCAGTTCTTC
15	TRBD2	once	TRBV7-2	TRBJ2-1	CASSLAGVGYNEQFF	TGTGCCAGCAGCCTAGCGGGAGTGGGGTACAATGAGCAGTTCTTC
18	.	once	TRBV7-2	TRBJ1-2	CASSLNVGRSTILYGYTF	TGTGCCAGCAGCCTAAACGTGGGCAGAAGCACCATTCTATATGGCTACACCTTC
15	.	.	TRBV27	TRBJ2-1	CASSTSEFSYNEQFF	TGTGCCAGCAGTACATCAGAATTCTCCTACAATGAGCAGTTCTTC
16	TRBD2	many	TRBV2	TRBJ2-5	CASRGWTSGIQETQYF	TGTGCCAGCAGGGGATGGACTAGCGGAATCCAAGAGACCCAGTACTTC
16	TRBD2	once	TRBV5-1	TRBJ2-3	CASSLLASGLTDTQYF	TGCGCCAGCAGCTTGCTCGCTAGCGGCCTTACAGATACGCAGTATTTT
14	TRBD1	.	TRBV2	TRBJ1-2	CASSLETGAYGYTF	TGTGCCAGCAGTCTCGAGACAGGGGCCTATGGCTACACCTTC
14	TRBD2	.	TRBV11-2	TRBJ2-7	CASSSVGGAREQYF	TGTGCCAGCAGCTCAGTCGGGGGGGCACGCGAGCAGTACTTC
13	TRBD1	few	TRBV5-4	TRBJ1-2	CASTMTGNYGYTF	TGTGCCAGCACTATGACAGGGAACTATGGCTACACCTTC
14	.	.	TRBV4-1	TRBJ1-5	CASSQERRVQPQHF	TGCGCCAGCAGCCAAGAGAGGAGAGTTCAGCCCCAGCATTTT
13	.	.	TRBV30	TRBJ1-5	CAWSVAHQQPQHF	TGTGCCTGGAGTGTCGCGCATCAACAGCCCCAGCATTTT
13	.	few	TRBV29-1	TRBJ1-5	CSVGQGRNQPQHF	TGCAGCGTTGGTCAGGGAAGGAATCAGCCCCAGCATTTT
15	.	.	TRBV2	TRBJ2-5	CASKVGQGRSETQYF	TGTGCCAGCAAGGTGGGGCAGGGGCGATCAGAGACCCAGTACTTC
16	TRBD1	.	TRBV7-9	TRBJ2-5	CASSLVSGTGQETQYF	TGTGCCAGCAGCTTAGTCTCCGGGACAGGGCAAGAGACCCAGTACTTC
16	.	once	TRBV2	TRBJ2-7	CASSERGLLGSNEQYF	TGTGCCAGCAGTGAAAGGGGTCTTCTAGGGTCGAACGAGCAGTACTTC
15	TRBD2	many	TRBV5-8	TRBJ2-2	CASSLFSGIIGELFF	TGTGCCAGCAGCTTGTTTAGCGGGATCATCGGGGAGCTGTTTTTT
15	TRBD2	few	TRBV28	TRBJ2-2	CASSLGLANTGELFF	TGTGCCAGCAGCCTGGGACTAGCGAACACCGGGGAGCTGTTTTTT
15	TRBD2	.	TRBV6-2/TRBV6-3	TRBJ2-7	CASSWASGVGYEQYF	TGTGCCAGCAGTTGGGCTAGCGGGGTAGGATACGAGCAGTACTTC
15	TRBD1	.	TRBV19	TRBJ2-5	CASSTTGGFWETQYF	TGTGCCAGTAGTACAACAGGGGGCTTTTGGGAGACCCAGTACTTC
14	TRBD2	once	TRBV5-1	TRBJ2-1	CASSISGSWNEQFF	TGCGCCAGCAGCATCAGCGGGAGTTGGAATGAGCAGTTCTTC
12	.	.	TRBV19	TRBJ2-5	CASSIRGETQYF	TGTGCCAGTAGTATTCGGGGAGAGACCCAGTACTTC
15	TRBD1	.	TRBV18	TRBJ1-2	CASSVGTGQNYGYTF	TGTGCCAGCTCAGTCGGGACAGGGCAAAACTATGGCTACACCTTC
14	.	.	TRBV2	TRBJ1-1	CASSEEGRLTEAFF	TGTGCCAGCAGTGAAGAAGGGAGGCTCACTGAAGCTTTCTTT
12	.	.	TRBV19	TRBJ1-1	CASTSKSEVAFF	TGTGCCAGTACCTCAAAAAGTGAGGTAGCTTTCTTT
13	TRBD1	.	TRBV20-1	TRBJ1-4	CSATDDRDEKLFF	TGCAGTGCTACTGACGACAGGGATGAAAAACTGTTTTTT
15	.	.	TRBV5-1	TRBJ1-4	CASSLRQGTNEKLFF	TGCGCCAGCAGCTTGCGGCAGGGGACTAATGAAAAACTGTTTTTT
16	TRBD1	.	TRBV4-3	TRBJ1-2	CASSQETGVWDYGYTF	TGCGCCAGCAGCCAAGAGACAGGGGTGTGGGACTATGGCTACACCTTC
13	.	.	TRBV6-5	TRBJ1-5	CASRKGSNQPQHF	TGTGCCAGCAGGAAGGGGAGCAATCAGCCCCAGCATTTT
14	.	.	TRBV5-1	TRBJ1-2	CASSPRTDNYGYTF	TGCGCCAGCAGCCCCCGGACAGACAACTATGGCTACACCTTC
12	TRBD1	.	TRBV6-4	TRBJ2-3	CATWDRGNTQYF	TGTGCCACCTGGGACAGGGGTAATACGCAGTATTTT
14	TRBD1	.	TRBV5-4	TRBJ2-2	CASSFRGTTGELFF	TGTGCCAGCAGCTTCAGGGGGACGACCGGGGAGCTGTTTTTT
13	.	few	TRBV7-9	TRBJ2-3	CASSLVGEDTQYF	TGTGCCAGCAGCTTAGTTGGAGAAGATACGCAGTATTTT
14	.	.	TRBV10-3	TRBJ1-4	CAISAGTTNEKLFF	TGTGCCATCAGTGCCGGGACAACTAATGAAAAACTGTTTTTT
14	TRBD1	few	TRBV5-6	TRBJ1-6	CASSRGTANTPLHF	TGTGCCAGCAGCCGGGGGACAGCCAATACACCCCTCCACTTT
15	TRBD2	.	TRBV28	TRBJ2-5	CASSPAGGGAETQYF	TGTGCCAGCAGTCCTGCGGGAGGAGGGGCAGAGACCCAGTACTTC
14	TRBD1	.	TRBV5-1	TRBJ2-5	CASSLQGFGETQYF	TGCGCCAGCAGCTTACAGGGGTTCGGAGAGACCCAGTACTTC
15	.	.	TRBV24-1	TRBJ1-1	CATSDPTGGNTEAFF	TGTGCCACCAGTGATCCGACGGGGGGCAACACTGAAGCTTTCTTT
13	.	once	TRBV7-8	TRBJ2-7	CASSLAGAFEQYF	TGTGCCAGCAGCTTAGCGGGGGCTTTCGAGCAGTACTTC
11	.	once	TRBV6-2/TRBV6-3	TRBJ2-1	CASSYMAKQFF	TGTGCCAGCAGTTACATGGCCAAGCAGTTCTTC